The rows below give T cell receptor beta chains drawn from one sample of a study of T cell responses to AZD1222 COVID-19 vaccine. Profiled with immunoSEQ multiplex PCR; TCRdb holds only in-frame clones, not every one. The repertoire holds under 130,000 clones, 88% seen once, with around a tenth in the top ten. Specimen: peripheral blood, collected on day 0 of AZD1222 vaccination. These receptors all come from an adult in good health. Both conserved end residues are part of each CDR3. A D gene is named only where the DNA matches it firmly. The listing skips clone size in some rows; elsewhere it reads once, few, many or a size class.

TGCGCCAGCAGCCACCTAACGAACGGGGCGGAGGGGTATGGCTACACCTTC	CASSHLTNGAEGYGYTF	.	TRBV4-3	TRBJ1-2	17	.
TGTGCCAGCAGCCTATCCTACGAGCAGTACTTC	CASSLSYEQYF	.	TRBV13	TRBJ2-7	11	.
TGTGCCAGCAGTCAAACAGGGGCCTTAACCTACGAGCAGTACTTC	CASSQTGALTYEQYF	TRBD1	TRBV14	TRBJ2-7	15	.
TGTGCCAGCAGCCAAGATAGTGGCAGACCTATGGGCTACACCTTC	CASSQDSGRPMGYTF	.	TRBV3-1/TRBV3-2	TRBJ1-2	15	.
TGTGCCAGCAGCGTAGAACTAGCTACAGCCGGGGAGCTGTTTTTT	CASSVELATAGELFF	.	TRBV9	TRBJ2-2	15	.
TGTGCAAGTCGCTTAGGACAGGAAGATTCACCCCTCCACTTT	CASRLGQEDSPLHF	.	TRBV12-2	TRBJ1-6	14	.
TGTGCCACCCAACAGGGGGATTCACCCCTCCACTTT	CATQQGDSPLHF	TRBD1	TRBV6-5	TRBJ1-6	12	few
TGCGCCAGCAGCTTGTGGGGGGAAAACACTGAAGCTTTCTTT	CASSLWGENTEAFF	.	TRBV5-1	TRBJ1-1	14	.
TGTGCCAGCAGCTCCAATCCATCTGGGGCCAACGTCCTGACTTTC	CASSSNPSGANVLTF	.	TRBV7-3	TRBJ2-6	15	.
TGTGCCAGCTCACGGGAGGTCACCGGGGAGCTGTTTTTT	CASSREVTGELFF	.	TRBV18	TRBJ2-2	13	.
TGTGCCAGCAGCAACCGACAGGGACCCCTCCACTTT	CASSNRQGPLHF	TRBD1	TRBV7-2	TRBJ1-6	12	.
TGTGCCAGCAGTGAAGGGGCTGTATCATCGGGGAACACTGAAGCTTTCTTT	CASSEGAVSSGNTEAFF	.	TRBV28	TRBJ1-1	17	.
TGTGCCAGCAGTTCCGGGGCTGGCTACACCTTC	CASSSGAGYTF	.	TRBV25-1	TRBJ1-2	11	few
TGCGCCAGCAGCTTTTTCGGGGGCACTGAAGCTTTCTTT	CASSFFGGTEAFF	.	TRBV5-1	TRBJ1-1	13	.
TGTGCCAGTAGCCAGGGGACAGGGGGATCCACTGAAGCTTTCTTT	CASSQGTGGSTEAFF	TRBD1	TRBV19	TRBJ1-1	15	.
TGTGCCGCGGGACAGGGTCACCAAGAGACCCAGTACTTC	CAAGQGHQETQYF	TRBD1	TRBV24-1	TRBJ2-5	13	few